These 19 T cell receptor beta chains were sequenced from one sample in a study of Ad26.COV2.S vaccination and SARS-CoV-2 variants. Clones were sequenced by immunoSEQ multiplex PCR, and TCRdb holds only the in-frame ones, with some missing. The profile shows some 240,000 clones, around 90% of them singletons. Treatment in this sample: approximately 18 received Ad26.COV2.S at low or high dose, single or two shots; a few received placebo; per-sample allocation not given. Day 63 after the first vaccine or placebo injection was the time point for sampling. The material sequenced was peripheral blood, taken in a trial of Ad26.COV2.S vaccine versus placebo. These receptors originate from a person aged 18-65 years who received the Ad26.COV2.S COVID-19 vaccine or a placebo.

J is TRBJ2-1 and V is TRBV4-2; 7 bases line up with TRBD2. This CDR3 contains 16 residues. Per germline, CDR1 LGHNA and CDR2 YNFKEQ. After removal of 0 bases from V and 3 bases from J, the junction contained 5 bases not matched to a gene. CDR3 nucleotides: TGTGCCAGCAGCCAAGATTCGGGAGGTTTCTACAATGAGCAGTTCTTC. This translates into CASSQDSGGFYNEQFF.

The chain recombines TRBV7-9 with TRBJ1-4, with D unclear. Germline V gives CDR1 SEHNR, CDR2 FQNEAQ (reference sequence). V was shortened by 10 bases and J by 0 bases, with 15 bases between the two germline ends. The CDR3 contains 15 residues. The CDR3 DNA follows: TGTGCCACAAACGAACGGATTACAACTAATGAAAAACTGTTTTTT. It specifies CATNERITTNEKLFF.

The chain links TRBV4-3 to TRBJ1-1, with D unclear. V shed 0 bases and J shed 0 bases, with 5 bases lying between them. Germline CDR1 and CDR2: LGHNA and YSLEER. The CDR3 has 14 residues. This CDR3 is CASSQDRVNTEAFF. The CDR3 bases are TGCGCCAGCAGCCAAGATCGAGTGAACACTGAAGCTTTCTTT.

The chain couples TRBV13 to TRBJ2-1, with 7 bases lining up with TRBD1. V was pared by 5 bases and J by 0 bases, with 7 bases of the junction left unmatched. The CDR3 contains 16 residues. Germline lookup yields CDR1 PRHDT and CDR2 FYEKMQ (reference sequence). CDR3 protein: CASSPDGQDSYNEQFF. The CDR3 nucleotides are TGTGCCAGCAGCCCGGACGGACAGGACTCCTACAATGAGCAGTTCTTC. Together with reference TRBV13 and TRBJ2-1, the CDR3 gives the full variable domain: AAGVIQSPRHLIKEKRETATLKCYPIPRHDTVYWYQQGPGQDPQFLISFYEKMQSDKGSIPDRFSAQQFSDYHSELNMSSLELGDSALYFCASSPDGQDSYNEQFFGPGTRLTVL.

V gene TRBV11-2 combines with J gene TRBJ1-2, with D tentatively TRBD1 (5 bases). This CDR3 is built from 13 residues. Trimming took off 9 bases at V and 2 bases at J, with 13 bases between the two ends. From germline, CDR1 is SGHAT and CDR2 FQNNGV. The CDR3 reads CASQGVSNYGYTF. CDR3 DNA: TGTGCCAGTCAAGGGGTATCCAACTATGGCTACACCTTC.

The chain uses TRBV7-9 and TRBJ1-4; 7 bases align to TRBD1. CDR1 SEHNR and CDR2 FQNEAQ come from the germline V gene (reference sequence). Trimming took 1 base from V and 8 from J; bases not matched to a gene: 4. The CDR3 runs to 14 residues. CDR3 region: CASSLVRGDEKLFF. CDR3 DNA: TGTGCCAGCAGCTTAGTCAGGGGGGACGAAAAACTGTTTTTT.

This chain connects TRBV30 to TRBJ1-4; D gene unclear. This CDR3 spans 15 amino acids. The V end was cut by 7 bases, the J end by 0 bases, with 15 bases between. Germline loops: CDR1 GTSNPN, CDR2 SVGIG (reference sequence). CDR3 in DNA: TGTGCCTTCTCACGGTCGGGGACAACTAATGAAAAACTGTTTTTT. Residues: CAFSRSGTTNEKLFF.

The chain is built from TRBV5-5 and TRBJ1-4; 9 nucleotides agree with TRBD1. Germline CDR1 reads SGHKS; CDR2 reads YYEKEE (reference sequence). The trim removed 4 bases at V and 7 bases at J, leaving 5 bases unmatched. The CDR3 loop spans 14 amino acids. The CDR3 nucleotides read TGTGCCAGCAGCCGACAGGGGGTGTTTGAAAAACTGTTTTTT. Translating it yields CASSRQGVFEKLFF.

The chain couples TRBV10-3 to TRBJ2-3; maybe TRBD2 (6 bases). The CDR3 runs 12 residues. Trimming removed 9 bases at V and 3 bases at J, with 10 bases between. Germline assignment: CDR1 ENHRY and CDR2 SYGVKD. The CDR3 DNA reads TGTGCCATTTCGACTAGAACAGATACGCAGTATTTT. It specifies CAISTRTDTQYF.

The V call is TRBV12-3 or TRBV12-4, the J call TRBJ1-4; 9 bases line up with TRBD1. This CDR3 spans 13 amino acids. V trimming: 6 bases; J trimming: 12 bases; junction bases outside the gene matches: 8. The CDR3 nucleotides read TGTGCCAGCAGGGCGGACAGGGGAACGGAACTGTTTTTT. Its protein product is CASRADRGTELFF.

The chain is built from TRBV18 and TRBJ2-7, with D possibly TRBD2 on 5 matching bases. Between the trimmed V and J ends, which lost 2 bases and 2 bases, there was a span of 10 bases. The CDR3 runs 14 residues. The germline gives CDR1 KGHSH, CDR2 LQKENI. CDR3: CASSPTEDPYEQYF. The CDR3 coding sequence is TGTGCCAGCTCACCAACGGAGGACCCCTACGAGCAGTACTTC.

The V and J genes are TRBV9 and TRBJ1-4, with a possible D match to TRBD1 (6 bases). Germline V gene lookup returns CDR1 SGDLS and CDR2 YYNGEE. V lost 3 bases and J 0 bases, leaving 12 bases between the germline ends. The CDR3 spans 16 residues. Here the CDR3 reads CASSGRQDPTNEKLFF. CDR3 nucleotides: TGTGCCAGCAGCGGCCGACAGGACCCAACTAATGAAAAACTGTTTTTT.

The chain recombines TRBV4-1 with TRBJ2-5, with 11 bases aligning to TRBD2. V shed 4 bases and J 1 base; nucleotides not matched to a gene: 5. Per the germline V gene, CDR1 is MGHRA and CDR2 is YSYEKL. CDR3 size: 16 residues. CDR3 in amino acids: CASSPGLAGGQETQYF. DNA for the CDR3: TGCGCCAGCAGCCCAGGTCTAGCGGGGGGCCAAGAGACCCAGTACTTC.

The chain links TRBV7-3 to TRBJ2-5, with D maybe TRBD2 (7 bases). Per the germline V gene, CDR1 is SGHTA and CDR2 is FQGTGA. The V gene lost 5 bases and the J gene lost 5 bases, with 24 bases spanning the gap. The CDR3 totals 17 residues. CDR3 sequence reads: CASSLGRGFGPGETQYF. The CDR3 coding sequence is TGTGCCAGCAGCCTGGGGAGGGGGTTTGGTCCTGGTGAGACCCAGTACTTC.

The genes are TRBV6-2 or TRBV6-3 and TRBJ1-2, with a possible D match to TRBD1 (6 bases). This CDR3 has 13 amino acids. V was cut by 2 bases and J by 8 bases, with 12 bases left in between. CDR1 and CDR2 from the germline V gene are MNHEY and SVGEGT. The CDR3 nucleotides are TGTGCCAGCAGTTACACAGGGAGAGGGGGCTACACCTTC. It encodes CASSYTGRGGYTF.

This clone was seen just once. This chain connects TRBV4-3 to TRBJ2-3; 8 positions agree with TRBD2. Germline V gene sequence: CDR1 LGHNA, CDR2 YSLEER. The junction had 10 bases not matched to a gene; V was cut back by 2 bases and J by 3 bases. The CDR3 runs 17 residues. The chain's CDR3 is CASSQQLSGSLTDTQYF. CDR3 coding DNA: TGCGCCAGCAGCCAACAATTGAGCGGGAGCCTGACAGATACGCAGTATTTT.

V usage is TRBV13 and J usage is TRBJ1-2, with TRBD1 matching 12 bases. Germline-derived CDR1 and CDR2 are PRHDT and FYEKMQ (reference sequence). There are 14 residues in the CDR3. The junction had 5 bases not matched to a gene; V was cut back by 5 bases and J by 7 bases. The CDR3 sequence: CASSRGTGGVGYTF. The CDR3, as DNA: TGTGCCAGCAGCCGTGGGACAGGGGGCGTTGGCTACACCTTC.

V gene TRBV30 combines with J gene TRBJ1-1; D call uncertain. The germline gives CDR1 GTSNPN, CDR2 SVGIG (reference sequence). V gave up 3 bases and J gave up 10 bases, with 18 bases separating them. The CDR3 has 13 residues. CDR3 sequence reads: CAWSPWLSSGAFF. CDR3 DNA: TGTGCCTGGAGCCCTTGGCTGAGCTCTGGAGCTTTCTTT.

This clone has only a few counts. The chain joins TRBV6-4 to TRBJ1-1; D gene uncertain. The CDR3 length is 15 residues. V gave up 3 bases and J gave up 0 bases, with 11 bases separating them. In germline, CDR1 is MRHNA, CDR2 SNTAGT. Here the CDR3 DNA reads TGTGCCAGCAGTGAGGACCCCCAAATGAACACTGAAGCTTTCTTT. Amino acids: CASSEDPQMNTEAFF.